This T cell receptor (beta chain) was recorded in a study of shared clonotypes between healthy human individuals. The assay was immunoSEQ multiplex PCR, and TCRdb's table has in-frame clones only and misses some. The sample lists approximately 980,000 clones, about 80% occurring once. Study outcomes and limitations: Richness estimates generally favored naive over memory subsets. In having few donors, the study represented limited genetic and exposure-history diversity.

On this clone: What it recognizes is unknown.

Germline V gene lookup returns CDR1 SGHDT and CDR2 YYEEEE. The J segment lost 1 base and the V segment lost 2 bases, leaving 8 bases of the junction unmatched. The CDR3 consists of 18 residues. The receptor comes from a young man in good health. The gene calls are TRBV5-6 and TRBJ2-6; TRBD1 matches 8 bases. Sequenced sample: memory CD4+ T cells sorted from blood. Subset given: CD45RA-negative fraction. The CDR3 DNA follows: TGTGCCAGCAGCTTCTCAGACAGGGGATCATCTGGGGCCAACGTCCTGACTTTC. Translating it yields CASSFSDRGSSGANVLTF.